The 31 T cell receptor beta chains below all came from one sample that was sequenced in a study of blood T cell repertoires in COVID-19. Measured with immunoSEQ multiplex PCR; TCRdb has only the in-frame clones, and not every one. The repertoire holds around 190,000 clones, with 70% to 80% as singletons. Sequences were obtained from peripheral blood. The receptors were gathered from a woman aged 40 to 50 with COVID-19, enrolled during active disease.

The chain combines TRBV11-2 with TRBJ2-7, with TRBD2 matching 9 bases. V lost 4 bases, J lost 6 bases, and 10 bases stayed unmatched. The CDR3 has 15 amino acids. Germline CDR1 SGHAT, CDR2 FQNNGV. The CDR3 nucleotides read TGTGCCAGCAGCTCTCCAGCGGGAGGCAATCCCGAGCAGTACTTC. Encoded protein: CASSSPAGGNPEQYF.

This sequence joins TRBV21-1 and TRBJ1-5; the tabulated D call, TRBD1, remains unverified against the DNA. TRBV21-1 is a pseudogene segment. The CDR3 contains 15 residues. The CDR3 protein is CASRKTGEDNQPQHF. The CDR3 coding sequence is TGTGCCAGCAGGAAGACAGGGGAGGACAATCAGCCCCAGCATTTT.

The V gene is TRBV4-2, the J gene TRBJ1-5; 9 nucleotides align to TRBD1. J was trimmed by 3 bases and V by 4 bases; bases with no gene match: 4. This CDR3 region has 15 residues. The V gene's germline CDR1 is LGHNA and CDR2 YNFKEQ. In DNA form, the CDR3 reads TGTGCCAGCAGCCGGGACAGGGTGGACAATCAGCCCCAGCATTTT. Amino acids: CASSRDRVDNQPQHF.

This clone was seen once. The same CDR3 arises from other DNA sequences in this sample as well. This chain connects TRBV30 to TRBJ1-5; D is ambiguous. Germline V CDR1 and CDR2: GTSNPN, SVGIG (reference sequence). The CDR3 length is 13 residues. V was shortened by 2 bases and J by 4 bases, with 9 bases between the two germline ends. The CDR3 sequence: CAWSTRENQPQHF. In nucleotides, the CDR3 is TGTGCCTGGAGTACTCGGGAAAATCAGCCCCAGCATTTT.

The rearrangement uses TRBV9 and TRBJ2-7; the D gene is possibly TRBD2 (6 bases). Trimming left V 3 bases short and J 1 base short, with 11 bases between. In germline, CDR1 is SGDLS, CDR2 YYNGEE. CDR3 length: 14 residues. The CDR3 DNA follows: TGTGCCAGCAGCGAGACCGGGACTTCCTACGAGCAGTACTTC. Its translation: CASSETGTSYEQYF.

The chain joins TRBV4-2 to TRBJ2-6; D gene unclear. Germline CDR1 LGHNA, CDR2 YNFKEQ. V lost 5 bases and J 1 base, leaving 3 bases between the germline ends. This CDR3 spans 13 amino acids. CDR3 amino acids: CASSTSGANVLTF. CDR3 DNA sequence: TGTGCCAGCAGCACATCTGGGGCCAACGTCCTGACTTTC.

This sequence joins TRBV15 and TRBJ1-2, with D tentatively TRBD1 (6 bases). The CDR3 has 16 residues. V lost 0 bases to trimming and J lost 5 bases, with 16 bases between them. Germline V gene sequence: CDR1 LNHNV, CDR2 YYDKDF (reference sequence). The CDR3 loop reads CATSRDLQGTRYGYTF. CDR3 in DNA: TGTGCCACCAGCAGAGATCTCCAGGGGACTAGGTATGGCTACACCTTC.

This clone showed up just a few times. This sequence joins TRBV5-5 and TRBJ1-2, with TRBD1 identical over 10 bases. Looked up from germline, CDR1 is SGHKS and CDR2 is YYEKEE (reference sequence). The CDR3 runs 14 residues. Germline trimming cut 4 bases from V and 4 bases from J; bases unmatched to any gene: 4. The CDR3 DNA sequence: TGTGCCAGCAGCGGGGGACAGGGGATCTATGGCTACACCTTC. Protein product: CASSGGQGIYGYTF.

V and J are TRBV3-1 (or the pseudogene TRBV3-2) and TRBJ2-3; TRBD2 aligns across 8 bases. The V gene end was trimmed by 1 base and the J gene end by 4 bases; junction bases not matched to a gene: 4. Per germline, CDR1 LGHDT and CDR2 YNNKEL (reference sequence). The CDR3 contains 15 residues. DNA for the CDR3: TGTGCCAGCAGCCAAGCGGGGGGGCCATCAGATACGCAGTATTTT. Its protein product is CASSQAGGPSDTQYF.

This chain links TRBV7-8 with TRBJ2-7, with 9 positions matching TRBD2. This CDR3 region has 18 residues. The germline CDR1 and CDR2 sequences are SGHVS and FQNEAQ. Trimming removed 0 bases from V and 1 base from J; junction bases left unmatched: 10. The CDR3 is CASSLAMLAGRGSYEQYF. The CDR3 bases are TGTGCCAGCAGCTTAGCGATGCTAGCGGGACGGGGATCCTACGAGCAGTACTTC. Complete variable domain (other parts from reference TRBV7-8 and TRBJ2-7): GAGVSQSPRYKVAKRGQDVALRCDPISGHVSLFWYQQALGQGPEFLTYFQNEAQLDKSGLPSDRFFAERPEGSVSTLKIQRTQQEDSAVYLCASSLAMLAGRGSYEQYFGPGTRLTVT.

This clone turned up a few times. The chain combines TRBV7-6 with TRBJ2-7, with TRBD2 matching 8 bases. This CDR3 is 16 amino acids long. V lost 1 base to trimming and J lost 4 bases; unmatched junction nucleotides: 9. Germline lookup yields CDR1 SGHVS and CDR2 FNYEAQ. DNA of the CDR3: TGTGCCAGCAGCTTAGAGGTAGCGGGGACCTCTTACGAGCAGTACTTC. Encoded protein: CASSLEVAGTSYEQYF.

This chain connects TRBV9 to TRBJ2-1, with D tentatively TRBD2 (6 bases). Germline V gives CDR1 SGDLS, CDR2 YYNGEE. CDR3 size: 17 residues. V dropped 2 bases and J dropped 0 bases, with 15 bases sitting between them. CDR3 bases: TGTGCCAGCAGCGTGCAAACCGGGACTGCCTCCTACAATGAGCAGTTCTTC. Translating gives CASSVQTGTASYNEQFF.

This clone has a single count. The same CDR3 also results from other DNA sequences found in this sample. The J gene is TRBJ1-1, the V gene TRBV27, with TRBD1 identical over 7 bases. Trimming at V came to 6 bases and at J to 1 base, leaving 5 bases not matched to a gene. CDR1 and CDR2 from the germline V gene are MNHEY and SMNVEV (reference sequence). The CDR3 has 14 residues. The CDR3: CASRVHRGNTEAFF. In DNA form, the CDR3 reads TGTGCCAGCAGAGTGCACAGGGGGAACACTGAAGCTTTCTTT.

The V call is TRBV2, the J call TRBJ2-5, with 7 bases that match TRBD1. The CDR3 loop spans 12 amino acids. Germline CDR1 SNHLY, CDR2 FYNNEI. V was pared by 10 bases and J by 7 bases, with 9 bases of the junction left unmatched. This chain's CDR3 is CATSQGVGTQYF. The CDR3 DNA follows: TGTGCCACAAGTCAGGGGGTAGGGACCCAGTACTTC.

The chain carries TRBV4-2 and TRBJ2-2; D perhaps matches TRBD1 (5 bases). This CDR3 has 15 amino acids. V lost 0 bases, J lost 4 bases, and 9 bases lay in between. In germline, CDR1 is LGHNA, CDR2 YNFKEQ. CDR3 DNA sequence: TGTGCCAGCAGCCAAGAGAAAGGGGCCACCGGGGAGCTGTTTTTT. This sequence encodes CASSQEKGATGELFF.

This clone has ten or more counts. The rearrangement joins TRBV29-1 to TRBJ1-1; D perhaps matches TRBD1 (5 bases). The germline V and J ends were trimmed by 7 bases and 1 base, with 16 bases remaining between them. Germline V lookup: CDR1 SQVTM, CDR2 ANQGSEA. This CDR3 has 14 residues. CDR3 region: CSALLAQGNTEAFF. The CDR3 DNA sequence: TGCAGCGCCCTCTTGGCCCAGGGGAACACTGAAGCTTTCTTT.

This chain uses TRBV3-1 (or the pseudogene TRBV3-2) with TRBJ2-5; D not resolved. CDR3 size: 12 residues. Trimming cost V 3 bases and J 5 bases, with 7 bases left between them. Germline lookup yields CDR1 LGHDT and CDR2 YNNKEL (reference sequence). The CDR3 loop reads CASSQRWETQYF. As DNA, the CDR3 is TGTGCCAGCAGCCAGAGGTGGGAGACCCAGTACTTC.

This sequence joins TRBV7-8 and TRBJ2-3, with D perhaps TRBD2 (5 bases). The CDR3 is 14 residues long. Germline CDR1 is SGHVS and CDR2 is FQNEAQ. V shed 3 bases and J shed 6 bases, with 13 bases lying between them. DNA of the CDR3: TGTGCCAGCAGCTTCGGGGTACACGGGGATACGCAGTATTTT. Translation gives CASSFGVHGDTQYF.

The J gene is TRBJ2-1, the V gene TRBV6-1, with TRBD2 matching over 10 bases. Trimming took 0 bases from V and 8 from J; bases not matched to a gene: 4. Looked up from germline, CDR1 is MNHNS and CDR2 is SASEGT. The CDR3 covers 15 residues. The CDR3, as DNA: TGTGCCAGCAGTGAAGCCCCAGCGGGAGGGTATGAGCAGTTCTTC. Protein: CASSEAPAGGYEQFF.

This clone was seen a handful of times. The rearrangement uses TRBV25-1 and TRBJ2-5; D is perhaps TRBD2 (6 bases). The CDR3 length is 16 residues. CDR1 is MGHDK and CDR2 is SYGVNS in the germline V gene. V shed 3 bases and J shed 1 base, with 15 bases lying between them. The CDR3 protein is CASSDPSVQTQETQYF. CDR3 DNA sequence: TGTGCCAGCAGTGACCCTAGCGTACAGACCCAAGAGACCCAGTACTTC.

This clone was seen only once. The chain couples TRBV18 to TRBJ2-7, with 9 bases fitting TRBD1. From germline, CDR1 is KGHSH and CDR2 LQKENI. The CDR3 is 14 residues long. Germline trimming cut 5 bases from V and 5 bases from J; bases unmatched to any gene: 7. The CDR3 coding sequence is TGTGCCAGCTCATCCGGACAGGGGCCCGACGAGCAGTACTTC. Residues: CASSSGQGPDEQYF.

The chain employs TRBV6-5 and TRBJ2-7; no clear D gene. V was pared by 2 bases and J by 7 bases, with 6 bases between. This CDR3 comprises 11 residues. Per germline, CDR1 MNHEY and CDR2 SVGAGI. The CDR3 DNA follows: TGTGCCAGCAGTTACGGGCAAGAGCAGTACTTC. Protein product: CASSYGQEQYF.

The CDR3 sequence is CASSIPGSGRLPDEQFF. CDR3 in DNA: TGTGCCAGTAGTATCCCGGGTAGCGGGAGACTCCCAGATGAGCAGTTCTTC. The V gene is TRBV19, the J gene TRBJ2-1; 9 bases fit TRBD2. The V and J ends lost 3 bases and 8 bases, in that order; junction bases with no gene match: 14. Germline V gene data show CDR1 as LNHDA and CDR2 as SQIVND (reference sequence). This CDR3 contains 17 residues.

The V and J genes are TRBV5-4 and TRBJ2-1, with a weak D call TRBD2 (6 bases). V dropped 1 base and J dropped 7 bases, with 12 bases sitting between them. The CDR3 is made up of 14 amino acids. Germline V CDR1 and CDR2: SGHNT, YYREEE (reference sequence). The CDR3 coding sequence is TGTGCCAGCAGCTTGTTTACGGGGGAGAATGAGCAGTTCTTC. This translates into CASSLFTGENEQFF.

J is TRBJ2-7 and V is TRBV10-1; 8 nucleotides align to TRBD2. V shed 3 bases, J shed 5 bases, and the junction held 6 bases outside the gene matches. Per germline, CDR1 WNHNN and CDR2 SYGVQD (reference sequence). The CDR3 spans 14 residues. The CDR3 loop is CASSDSSGSHEQYF. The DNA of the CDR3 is TGCGCCAGCAGTGACTCCAGCGGGAGCCACGAGCAGTACTTC.

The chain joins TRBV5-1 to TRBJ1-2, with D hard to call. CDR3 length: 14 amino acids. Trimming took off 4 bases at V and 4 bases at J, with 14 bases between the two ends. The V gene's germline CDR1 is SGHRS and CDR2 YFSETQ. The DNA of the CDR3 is TGCGCCAGCAGCCCTGGGGAGGGATCCTATGGCTACACCTTC. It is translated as CASSPGEGSYGYTF.

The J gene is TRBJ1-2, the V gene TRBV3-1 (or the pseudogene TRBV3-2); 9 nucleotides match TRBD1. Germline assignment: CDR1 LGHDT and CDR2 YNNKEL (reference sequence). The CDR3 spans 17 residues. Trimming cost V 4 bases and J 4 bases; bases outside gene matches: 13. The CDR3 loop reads CASSPPGTGRQFYGYTF. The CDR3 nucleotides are TGTGCCAGCAGCCCCCCCGGGACAGGGCGACAATTCTATGGCTACACCTTC.

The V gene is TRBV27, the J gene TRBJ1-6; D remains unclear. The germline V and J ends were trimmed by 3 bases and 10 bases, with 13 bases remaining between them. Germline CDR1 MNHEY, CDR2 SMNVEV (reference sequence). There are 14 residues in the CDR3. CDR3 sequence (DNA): TGTGCCAGCAGTTTGCGGGGAGGGTGGTCACCCCTCCACTTT. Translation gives CASSLRGGWSPLHF.

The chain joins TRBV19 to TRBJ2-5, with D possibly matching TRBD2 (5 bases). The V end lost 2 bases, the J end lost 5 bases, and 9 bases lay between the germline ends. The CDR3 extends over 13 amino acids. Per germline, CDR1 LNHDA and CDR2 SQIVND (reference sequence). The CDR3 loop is CASSIREWETQYF. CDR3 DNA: TGTGCCAGTAGTATACGGGAATGGGAGACCCAGTACTTC.

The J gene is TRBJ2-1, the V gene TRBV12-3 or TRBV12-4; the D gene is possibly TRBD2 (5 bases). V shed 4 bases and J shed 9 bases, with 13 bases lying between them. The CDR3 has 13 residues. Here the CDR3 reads CASSSRVFGEQFF. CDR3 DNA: TGTGCCAGCAGTTCGCGGGTCTTCGGTGAGCAGTTCTTC.

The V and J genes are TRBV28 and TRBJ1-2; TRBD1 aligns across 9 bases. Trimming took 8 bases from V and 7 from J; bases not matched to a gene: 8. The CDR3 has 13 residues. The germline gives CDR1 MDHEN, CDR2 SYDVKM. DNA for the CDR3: TGTGCCAGCGACGTTACGGGACAGGGTGGCTACACCTTC. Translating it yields CASDVTGQGGYTF.